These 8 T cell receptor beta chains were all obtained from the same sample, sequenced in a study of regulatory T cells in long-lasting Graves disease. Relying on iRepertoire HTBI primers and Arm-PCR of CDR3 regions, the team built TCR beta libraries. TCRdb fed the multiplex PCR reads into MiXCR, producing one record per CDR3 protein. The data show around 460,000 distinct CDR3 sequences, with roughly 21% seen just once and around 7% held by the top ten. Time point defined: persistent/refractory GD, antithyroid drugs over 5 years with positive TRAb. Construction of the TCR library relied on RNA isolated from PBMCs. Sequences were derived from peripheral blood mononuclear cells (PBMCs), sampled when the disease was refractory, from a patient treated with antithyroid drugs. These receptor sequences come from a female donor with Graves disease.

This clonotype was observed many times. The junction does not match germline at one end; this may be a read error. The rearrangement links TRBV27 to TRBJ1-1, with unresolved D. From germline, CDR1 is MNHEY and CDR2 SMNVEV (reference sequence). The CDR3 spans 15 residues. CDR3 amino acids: CASILTSSMNTEAFF. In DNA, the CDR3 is TGTGCCAGCATTTTAACAAGTTCCATGAACACTGAAGCTTTCTTT.

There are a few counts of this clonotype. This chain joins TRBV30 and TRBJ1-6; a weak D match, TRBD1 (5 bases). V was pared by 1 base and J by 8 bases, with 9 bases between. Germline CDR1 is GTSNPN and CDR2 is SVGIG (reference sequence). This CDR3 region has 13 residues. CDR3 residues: CAWSGGTDSPLHF. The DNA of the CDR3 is TGTGCCTGGAGTGGTGGGACCGATTCACCCCTCCACTTT.

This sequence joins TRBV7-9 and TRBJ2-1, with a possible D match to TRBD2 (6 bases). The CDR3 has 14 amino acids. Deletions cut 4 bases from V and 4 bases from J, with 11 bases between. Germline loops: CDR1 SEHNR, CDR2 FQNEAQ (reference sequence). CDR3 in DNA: TGTGCCAGCAGCTCACGTGGGGGGTACAATGAGCAGTTCTTC. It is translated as CASSSRGGYNEQFF.

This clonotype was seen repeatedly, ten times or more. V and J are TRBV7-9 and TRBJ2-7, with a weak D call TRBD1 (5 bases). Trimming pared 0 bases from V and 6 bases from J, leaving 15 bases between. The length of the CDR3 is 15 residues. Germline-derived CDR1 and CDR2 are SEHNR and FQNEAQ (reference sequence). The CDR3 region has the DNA TGTGCCAGCAGCTTAGCGCTGTCAGGGAACCGCGAGCAGTACTTC. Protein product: CASSLALSGNREQYF. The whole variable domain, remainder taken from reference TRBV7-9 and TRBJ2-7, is DTGVSQNPRHKITKRGQNVTFRCDPISEHNRLYWYRQTLGQGPEFLTYFQNEAQLEKSRLLSDRFSAERPKGSFSTLEIQRTEQGDSAMYLCASSLALSGNREQYFGPGTRLTVT.

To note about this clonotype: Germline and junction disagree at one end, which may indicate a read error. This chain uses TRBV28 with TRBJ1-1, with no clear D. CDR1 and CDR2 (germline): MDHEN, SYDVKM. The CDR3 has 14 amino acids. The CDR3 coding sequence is TGTGCCAGCAGTTCAGACACTTACAGCCGTTGGGCTTCCTTT. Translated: CASSSDTYSRWASF.

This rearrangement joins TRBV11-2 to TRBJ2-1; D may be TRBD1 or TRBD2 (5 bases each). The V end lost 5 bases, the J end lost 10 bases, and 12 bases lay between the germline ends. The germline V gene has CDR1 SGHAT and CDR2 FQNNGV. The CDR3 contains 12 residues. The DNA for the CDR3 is TGTGCCAGCAGCATCCTGGGGGAGGAGCAGTTCTTC. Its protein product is CASSILGEEQFF.

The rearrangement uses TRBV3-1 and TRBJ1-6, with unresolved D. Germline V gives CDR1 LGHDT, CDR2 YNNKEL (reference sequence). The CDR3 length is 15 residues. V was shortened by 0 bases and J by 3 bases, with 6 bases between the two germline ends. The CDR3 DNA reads TGTGCCAGCAGCCAAGACCCGTTCTATAATTCACCCCTCCACTTT. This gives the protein CASSQDPFYNSPLHF. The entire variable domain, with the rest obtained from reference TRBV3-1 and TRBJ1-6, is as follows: DTAVSQTPKYLVTQMGNDKSIKCEQNLGHDTMYWYKQDSKKFLKIMFSYNNKELIINETVPNRFSPKSPDKAHLNLHINSLELGDSAVYFCASSQDPFYNSPLHFGNGTRLTVT.

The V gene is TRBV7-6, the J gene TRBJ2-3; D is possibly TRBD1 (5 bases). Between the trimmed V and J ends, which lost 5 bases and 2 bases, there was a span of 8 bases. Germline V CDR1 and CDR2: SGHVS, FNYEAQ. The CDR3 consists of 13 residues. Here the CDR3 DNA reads TGTGCCAGCAGCCGGACACTCACAGATACGCAGTATTTT. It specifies CASSRTLTDTQYF.